These T cell receptor beta chains were read from a single sample in a study of CD8 T cells in Susac syndrome. TCRdb re-called the immunoSEQ multiplex PCR reads with MiXCR, one entry per CDR3 protein. This table holds around 110,000 distinct CDR3 sequences, over 90% found once. Sequencing input: CD8+ T cells from PBMCs. Every receptor here comes from a human donor with Susac syndrome. Each CDR3 is given with its conserved first and last residue. A D gene is named only where the DNA matches it firmly. Size is stated for part of the rows, as once, few or many counts, or as a class when the clone is expanded.

TRBJ1-5,NA,TRBV20-1,NA,TGCAGTGCTAGCGATCCGCTTAGCAATCAGCCCCAGCATTTT,CSASDPLSNQPQHF
TRBJ1-1,NA,TRBV7-8,NA,TGTGCCAGCAGCTTAGGGGAGACTGAAGCTTTCTTT,CASSLGETEAFF
TRBJ1-3,TRBD1,TRBV20-1,NA,TGCAGTGCCGGACAGGGGAGCTCTGGAAACACCATATATTTT,CSAGQGSSGNTIYF
TRBJ2-1,TRBD2,TRBV12-3/TRBV12-4,NA,TGTGCCAGCACCCCACTAGCGGGACCGTACAATGAGCAGTTCTTC,CASTPLAGPYNEQFF
TRBJ2-1,NA,TRBV4-3,NA,TGCGCCAGCAGCCCACTGACAGGTTACTACAATGAGCAGTTCTTC,CASSPLTGYYNEQFF
TRBJ2-7,NA,TRBV25-1,NA,TGTGCCAGCAGTGAATACAGGGGCAACGAGCAGTACTTC,CASSEYRGNEQYF
TRBJ1-1,NA,TRBV11-3,once,TGTGCCAGCAGCTTTTCCAGATACACTGAAGCTTTCTTT,CASSFSRYTEAFF
TRBJ2-7,NA,TRBV29-1,NA,TGCAGCGCTGGTGGTAGCGGATACGGGGGTTACGAGCAGTACTTC,CSAGGSGYGGYEQYF
TRBJ2-3,NA,TRBV9,NA,TGTGCCAGCAGCGAGCTAGTAACAGATACGCAGTATTTT,CASSELVTDTQYF
TRBJ2-1,NA,TRBV3-1,NA,TGTGCCAGCAGCCAAGGTACTAGCACGGCCTACAATGAGCAGTTCTTC,CASSQGTSTAYNEQFF
TRBJ1-1,TRBD1,TRBV20-1,NA,TGCAGTGCTCGGGAGGGGGCGACTATGAACACTGAAGCTTTCTTT,CSAREGATMNTEAFF
TRBJ2-3,NA,TRBV6-2/TRBV6-3,NA,TGTGCCAGCAGCTGGCGGGACCTAAGCACAGATACGCAGTATTTT,CASSWRDLSTDTQYF